The 13 T cell receptor beta chains below all came from one sample that was sequenced in a study of cytomegalovirus exposure and HLA in healthy donors. The PCR contained 60 Vbeta and 13 Jbeta primers. Sequencing used immunoSEQ multiplex PCR; TCRdb keeps in-frame clones, though not all of them. The sample yields under 150,000 clones, 70% to 85% seen once. The sequencing input was PBMCs. These receptors were collected from a male donor in good health and CMV-seronegative.

The chain uses TRBV5-5 and TRBJ2-1; D is perhaps TRBD1 (5 bases). Between the trimmed V and J ends, which lost 4 bases and 2 bases, there was a span of 13 bases. The CDR3 length is 15 residues. CDR1 SGHKS and CDR2 YYEKEE come from the germline V gene (reference sequence). The CDR3: CASSIRGMAYNEQFF. Here the CDR3 DNA reads TGTGCCAGCAGCATTAGGGGAATGGCCTACAATGAGCAGTTCTTC.

This clone was recorded only once. The chain couples TRBV10-3 to TRBJ2-1; TRBD2 agrees at 11 bases. With V trimmed by 2 bases and J by 8 bases, 8 bases remained unmatched. Germline V gene data show CDR1 as ENHRY and CDR2 as SYGVKD. The CDR3 totals 16 residues. The CDR3 spells CAISETTSGIGDEQFF. The CDR3 DNA reads TGTGCCATCAGTGAGACGACTAGCGGGATCGGCGATGAGCAGTTCTTC.

This sequence joins TRBV30 and TRBJ2-7, with TRBD1 as a possible D gene (6 bases). Trimming took off 0 bases at V and 5 bases at J, with 8 bases between the two ends. This CDR3 is built from 12 residues. Germline assignment: CDR1 GTSNPN and CDR2 SVGIG (reference sequence). The CDR3 coding sequence is TGTGCCTGGAGTGTACAGGGCCACGAGCAGTACTTC. Translated: CAWSVQGHEQYF.

This clone came up once. The rearrangement uses TRBV6-6 and TRBJ2-1; weak D call: TRBD2 (5 bases). CDR1 is MNHNY, CDR2 SVGAGI, per germline (reference sequence). The CDR3 extends over 14 amino acids. Trimming shortened V by 3 bases and J by 6 bases, and 12 bases separated the two germline ends. The chain's CDR3 is CASSYTSGLNEQFF. The CDR3 DNA follows: TGTGCCAGCAGTTATACTAGTGGGCTCAATGAGCAGTTCTTC.

This chain connects TRBV1 to TRBJ2-7; the tabulated D call, TRBD2, remains unverified against the DNA. TRBV1 constitutes a pseudogene. The CDR3 is 12 residues long. This CDR3 is CTQRYSSYEQYF. The DNA of the CDR3 is TGCACCCAGCGATATAGCTCCTACGAGCAGTACTTC.

This chain connects TRBV6-6 to TRBJ2-3; no clear D gene. This CDR3 contains 13 residues. Per the germline V gene, CDR1 is MNHNY and CDR2 is SVGAGI (reference sequence). V lost 3 bases and J 4 bases, leaving 8 bases between the germline ends. CDR3 residues: CASSYTQADTQYF. CDR3 bases: TGTGCCAGCAGTTATACTCAAGCAGATACGCAGTATTTT.

V is TRBV5-4 and J is TRBJ2-5; 13 nucleotides agree with TRBD2. There are 15 residues in the CDR3. With 4 bases clipped from V and 5 bases from J, the junction kept 5 bases outside the gene matches. Germline V gene lookup returns CDR1 SGHNT and CDR2 YYREEE (reference sequence). The CDR3 is CASSAGLAGKETQYF. The CDR3 DNA follows: TGTGCCAGCAGCGCGGGACTAGCGGGAAAGGAGACCCAGTACTTC.

About this clone: This sample also contains other DNA sequences that code for the same CDR3. The genes are TRBV7-2 and TRBJ2-1, with 10 bases fitting TRBD2. The ends lost 4 bases at V and 6 bases at J; junction bases unmatched: 3. Germline CDR1 SGHTA, CDR2 FQGNSA. This CDR3 is built from 14 residues. DNA for the CDR3: TGTGCCAGCAGCTCTAGCGGGGGCTCCAATGAGCAGTTCTTC. Translation: CASSSSGGSNEQFF.

This chain joins TRBV7-9 and TRBJ2-3, with 7 bases aligning to TRBD2. The CDR3 covers 15 residues. Trimming at V came to 1 base and at J to 5 bases, leaving 6 bases not matched to a gene. The V gene's germline CDR1 is SEHNR and CDR2 FQNEAQ (reference sequence). This CDR3 is CASSLVAGAEDTQYF. DNA of the CDR3: TGTGCCAGCAGCTTAGTGGCGGGAGCGGAAGATACGCAGTATTTT.

The CDR3 DNA sequence: TGTGCCAGCAGTGACTCCCTCGCGGCCACCCCCGATACGCAGTATTTT. It codes for CASSDSLAATPDTQYF. The chain recombines TRBV6-4 with TRBJ2-3; D unclear. The CDR3 sequence is 16 residues long. Per germline, CDR1 MRHNA and CDR2 SNTAGT. Trimming pared 0 bases from V and 6 bases from J, leaving 16 bases between.

The rearrangement uses TRBV10-2 and TRBJ2-1; weak D call: TRBD1 (5 bases). V was clipped by 4 bases and J by 6 bases, with 7 bases between them. This CDR3 contains 12 residues. Germline-derived CDR1 and CDR2 are WSHSY and SAAADI. The CDR3 bases are TGCGCCAGCAGTGGGCAGGGCAATGAGCAGTTCTTC. Residues: CASSGQGNEQFF.

V usage is TRBV19 and J usage is TRBJ1-2; tentative D call: TRBD1 (6 bases). V was clipped by 5 bases and J by 4 bases, with 14 bases between them. CDR3 length equals 14 residues. Germline V CDR1 and CDR2: LNHDA, SQIVND (reference sequence). The CDR3 region has the DNA TGTGCCAGTAGTTCGACAGGTGCCTTCTATGGCTACACCTTC. The encoded protein is CASSSTGAFYGYTF. Full variable domain (missing parts from reference TRBV19 and TRBJ1-2): DGGITQSPKYLFRKEGQNVTLSCEQNLNHDAMYWYRQDPGQGLRLIYYSQIVNDFQKGDIAEGYSVSREKKESFPLTVTSAQKNPTAFYLCASSSTGAFYGYTFGSGTRLTVV.

This clone was counted only a few times. The chain links TRBV7-2 to TRBJ2-3; weak D call: TRBD2 (6 bases). The CDR3 spans 17 residues. V gave up 1 base and J gave up 0 bases, with 14 bases separating them. Germline CDR1 reads SGHTA; CDR2 reads FQGNSA. CDR3 residues: CASSLVPGTPSTDTQYF. The CDR3 nucleotides are TGTGCCAGCAGCTTAGTCCCCGGGACTCCGAGCACAGATACGCAGTATTTT.